Sequencing of this T cell receptor beta chain was carried out in a study of blood T cells in healthy people across ages. Using a J-beta primer mix together with a sample-barcoded 5' primer, a second PCR was run for about 6 to 12 cycles. Tagging of each cDNA molecule was performed by a template-switch adaptor with 12 random nucleotides. TCRdb re-called the 5' RACE reads with MiXCR, one entry per CDR3 protein. The table lists more than 600,000 distinct CDR3 sequences, roughly 25% of them singletons. This clonotype has a handful of counts. Trimming left V 3 bases short and J 4 bases short, with 17 bases between. Germline CDR1 and CDR2: SGHRS and YFSETQ. This CDR3 has 16 residues. The sample also formed part of further work on T cells of mothers and their children.

The chain uses TRBV5-1 and TRBJ2-1, with D maybe TRBD2 (6 bases). Sequences were obtained from blood. The clonotype was recovered from a boy between 10 and 17 years old in good health. CDR3 sequence reads: CASSSILVGGYNEQFF. DNA of the CDR3: TGCGCCAGCAGCTCAATCCTCGTAGGAGGGTACAATGAGCAGTTCTTC.